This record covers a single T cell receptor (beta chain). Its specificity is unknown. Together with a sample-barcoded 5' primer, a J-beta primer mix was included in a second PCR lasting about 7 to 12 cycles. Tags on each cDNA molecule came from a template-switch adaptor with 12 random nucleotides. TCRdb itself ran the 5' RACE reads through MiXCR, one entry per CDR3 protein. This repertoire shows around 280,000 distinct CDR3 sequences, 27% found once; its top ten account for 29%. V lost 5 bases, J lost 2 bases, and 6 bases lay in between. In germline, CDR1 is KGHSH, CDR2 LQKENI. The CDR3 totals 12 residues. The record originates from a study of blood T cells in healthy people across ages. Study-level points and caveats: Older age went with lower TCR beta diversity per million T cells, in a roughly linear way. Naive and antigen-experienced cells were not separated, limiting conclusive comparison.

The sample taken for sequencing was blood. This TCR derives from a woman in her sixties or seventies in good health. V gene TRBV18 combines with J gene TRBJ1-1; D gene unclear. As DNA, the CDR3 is TGTGCCAGCTCAACCGAAAACACTGAAGCTTTCTTT. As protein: CASSTENTEAFF.